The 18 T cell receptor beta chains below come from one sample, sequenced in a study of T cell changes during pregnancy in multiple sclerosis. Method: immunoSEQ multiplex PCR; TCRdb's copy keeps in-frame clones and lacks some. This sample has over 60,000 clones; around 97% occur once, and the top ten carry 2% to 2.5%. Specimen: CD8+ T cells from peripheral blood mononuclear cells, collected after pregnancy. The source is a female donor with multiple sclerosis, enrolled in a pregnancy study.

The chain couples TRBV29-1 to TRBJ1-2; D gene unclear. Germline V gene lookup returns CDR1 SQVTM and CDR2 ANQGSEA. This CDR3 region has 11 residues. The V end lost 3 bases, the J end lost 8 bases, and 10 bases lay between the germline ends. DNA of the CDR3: TGCAGCGTTGAGGGCCGCCAAGGCTACACCTTC. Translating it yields CSVEGRQGYTF. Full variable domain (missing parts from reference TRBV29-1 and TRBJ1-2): SAVISQKPSRDICQRGTSLTIQCQVDSQVTMMFWYRQQPGQSLTLIATANQGSEATYESGFVIDKFPISRPNLTFSTLTVSNMSPEDSSIYLCSVEGRQGYTFGSGTRLTVV.

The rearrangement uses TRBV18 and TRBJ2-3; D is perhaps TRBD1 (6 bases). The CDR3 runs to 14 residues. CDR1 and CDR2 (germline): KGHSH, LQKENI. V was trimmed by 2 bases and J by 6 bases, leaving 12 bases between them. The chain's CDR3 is CASSPDGGADTQYF. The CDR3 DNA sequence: TGTGCCAGCTCACCAGATGGGGGCGCGGATACGCAGTATTTT.

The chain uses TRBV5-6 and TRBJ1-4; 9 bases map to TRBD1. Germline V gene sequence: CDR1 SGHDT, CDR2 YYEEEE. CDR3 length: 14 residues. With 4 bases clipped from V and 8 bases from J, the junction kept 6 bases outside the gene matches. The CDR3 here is CASSHTGGEEKLFF. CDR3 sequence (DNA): TGTGCCAGCAGCCACACAGGGGGCGAGGAAAAACTGTTTTTT.

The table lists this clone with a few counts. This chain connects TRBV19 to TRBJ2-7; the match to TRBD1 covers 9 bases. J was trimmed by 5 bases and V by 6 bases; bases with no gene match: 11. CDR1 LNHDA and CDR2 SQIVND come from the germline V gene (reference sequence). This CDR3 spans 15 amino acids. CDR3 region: CASSIPGQGGHEQYF. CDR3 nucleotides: TGTGCCAGTAGCATACCGGGACAGGGAGGGCACGAGCAGTACTTC.

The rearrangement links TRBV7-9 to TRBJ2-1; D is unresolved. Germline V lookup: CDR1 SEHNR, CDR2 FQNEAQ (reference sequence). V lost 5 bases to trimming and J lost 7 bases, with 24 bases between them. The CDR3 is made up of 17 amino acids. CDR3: CASSPTWLGSHLNEQFF. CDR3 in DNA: TGTGCCAGCAGCCCAACGTGGCTAGGTTCCCATTTGAATGAGCAGTTCTTC.

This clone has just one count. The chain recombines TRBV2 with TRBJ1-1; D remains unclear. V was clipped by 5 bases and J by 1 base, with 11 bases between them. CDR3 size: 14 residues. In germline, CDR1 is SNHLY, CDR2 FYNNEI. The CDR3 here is CASSSPNTNTEAFF. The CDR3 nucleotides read TGTGCCAGCAGTTCCCCCAACACGAACACTGAAGCTTTCTTT.

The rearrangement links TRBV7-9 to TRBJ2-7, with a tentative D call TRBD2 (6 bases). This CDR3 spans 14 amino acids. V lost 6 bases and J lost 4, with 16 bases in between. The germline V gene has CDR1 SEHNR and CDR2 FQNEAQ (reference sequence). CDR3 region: CASSWGVGTYEQYF. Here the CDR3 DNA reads TGTGCCAGCAGTTGGGGGGTTGGAACGTACGAGCAGTACTTC.

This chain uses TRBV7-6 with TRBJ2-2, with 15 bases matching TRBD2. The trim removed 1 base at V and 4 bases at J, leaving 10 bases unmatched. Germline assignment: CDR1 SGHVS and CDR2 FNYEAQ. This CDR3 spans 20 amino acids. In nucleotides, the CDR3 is TGTGCCAGCAGCTTAGAGCGCCGGACTAGCGGGAGGGCTAGCACCGGGGAGCTGTTTTTT. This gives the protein CASSLERRTSGRASTGELFF. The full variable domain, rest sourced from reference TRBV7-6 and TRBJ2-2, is GAGVSQSPRYKVTKRGQDVALRCDPISGHVSLYWYRQALGQGPEFLTYFNYEAQQDKSGLPNDRFSAERPEGSISTLTIQRTEQRDSAMYRCASSLERRTSGRASTGELFFGEGSRLTVL.

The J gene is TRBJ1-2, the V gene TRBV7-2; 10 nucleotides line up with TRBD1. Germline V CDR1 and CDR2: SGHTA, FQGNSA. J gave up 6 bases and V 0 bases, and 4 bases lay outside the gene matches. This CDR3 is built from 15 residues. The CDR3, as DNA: TGTGCCAGCAGCTTAGCCCCCGGGACAGGGGATGGCTACACCTTC. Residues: CASSLAPGTGDGYTF.

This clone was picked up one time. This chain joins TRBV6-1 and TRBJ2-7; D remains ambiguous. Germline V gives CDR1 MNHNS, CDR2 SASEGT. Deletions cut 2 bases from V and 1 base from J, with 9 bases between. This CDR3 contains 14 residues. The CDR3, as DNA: TGTGCCAGCAGTGAATTCCATACATCCTACGAGCAGTACTTC. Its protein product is CASSEFHTSYEQYF.

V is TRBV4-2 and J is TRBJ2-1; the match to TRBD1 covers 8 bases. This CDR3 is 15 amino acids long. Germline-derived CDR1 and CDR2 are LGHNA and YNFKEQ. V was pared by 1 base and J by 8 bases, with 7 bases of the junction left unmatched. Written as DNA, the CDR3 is TGTGCCAGCAGCCAAGCGGACAGGGTGAGGGATGAGCAGTTCTTC. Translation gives CASSQADRVRDEQFF.

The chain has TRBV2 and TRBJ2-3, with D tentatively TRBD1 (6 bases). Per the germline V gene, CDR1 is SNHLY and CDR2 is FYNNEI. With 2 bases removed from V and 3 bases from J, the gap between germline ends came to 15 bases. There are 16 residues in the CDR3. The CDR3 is CASSELQGRGTDTQYF. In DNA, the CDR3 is TGTGCCAGCAGTGAATTACAGGGTCGAGGTACAGATACGCAGTATTTT.

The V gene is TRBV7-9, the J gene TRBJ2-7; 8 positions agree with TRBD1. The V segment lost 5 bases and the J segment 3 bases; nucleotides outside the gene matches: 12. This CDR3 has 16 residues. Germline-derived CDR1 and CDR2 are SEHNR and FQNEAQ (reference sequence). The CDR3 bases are TGTGCCAGCAGCCGCGACAGGGGCCTTATAAGCTACGAGCAGTACTTC. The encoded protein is CASSRDRGLISYEQYF.

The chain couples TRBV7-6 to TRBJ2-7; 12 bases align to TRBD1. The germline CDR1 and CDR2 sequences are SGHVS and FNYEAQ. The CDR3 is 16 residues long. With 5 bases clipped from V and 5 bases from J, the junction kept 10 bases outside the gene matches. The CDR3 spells CASSRTSGTGGHEQYF. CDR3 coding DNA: TGTGCCAGCAGCCGAACTTCCGGGACAGGGGGCCACGAGCAGTACTTC.

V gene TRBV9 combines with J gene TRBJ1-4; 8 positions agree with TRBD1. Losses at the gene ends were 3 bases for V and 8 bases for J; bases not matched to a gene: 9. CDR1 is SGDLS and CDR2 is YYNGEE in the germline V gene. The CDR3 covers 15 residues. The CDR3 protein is CASSAGGRENEKLFF. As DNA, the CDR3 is TGTGCCAGCAGCGCAGGGGGCAGGGAAAACGAAAAACTGTTTTTT.

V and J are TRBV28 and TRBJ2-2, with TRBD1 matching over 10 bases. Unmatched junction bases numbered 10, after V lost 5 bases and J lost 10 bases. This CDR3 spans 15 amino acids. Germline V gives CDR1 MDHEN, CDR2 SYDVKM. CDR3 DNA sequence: TGTGCCAGCAGTATTTCAGGACAGGGGGTGGCGGAGCTGTTTTTT. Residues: CASSISGQGVAELFF.

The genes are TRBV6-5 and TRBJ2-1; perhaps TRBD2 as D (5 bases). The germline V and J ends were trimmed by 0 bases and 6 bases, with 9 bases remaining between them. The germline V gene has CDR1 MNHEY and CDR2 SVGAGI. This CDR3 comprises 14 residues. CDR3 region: CASSYSNRGNEQFF. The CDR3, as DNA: TGTGCCAGCAGTTACTCGAACCGGGGCAATGAGCAGTTCTTC.

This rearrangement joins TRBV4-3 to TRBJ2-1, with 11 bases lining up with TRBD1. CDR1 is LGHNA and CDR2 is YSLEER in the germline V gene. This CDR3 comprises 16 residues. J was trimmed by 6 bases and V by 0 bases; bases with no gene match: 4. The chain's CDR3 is CASSQEAGTGGNEQFF. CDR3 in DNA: TGCGCCAGCAGCCAAGAAGCCGGGACAGGGGGCAATGAGCAGTTCTTC.